These T cell receptor beta chains were read from a single sample in a study of blood T cell repertoires in COVID-19. Sequencing used immunoSEQ multiplex PCR; TCRdb keeps in-frame clones, though not all of them. This sample has around 240,000 clones, with 90% to 95% found just once. The sequenced sample consisted of PBMCs or T cells enriched from blood (not recorded which). These receptors originate from a human donor in a cohort exposed to, infected with or recovered from COVID-19 (not recorded which). The donor label of this sample is uncertain. Both conserved end residues are part of each CDR3. The order of the fields is V gene, D gene, clone size, J gene, CDR3 protein, CDR3 DNA. A D gene is named only where the DNA matches it firmly. A clone size is listed for some rows: how often the clone was seen (once, few, many), or a class if it is expanded.

>TRBV2|TRBD2|once|TRBJ2-3
CASEAGGLPSTDTQYF
TGTGCCAGCGAGGCGGGGGGGCTGCCTAGCACAGATACGCAGTATTTT
>TRBV19|-|-|TRBJ2-2
CASSIGTATGELFF
TGTGCCAGTAGTATCGGGACTGCTACCGGGGAGCTGTTTTTT
>TRBV19|-|-|TRBJ2-1
CASSTTTGTQAGPFF
TGTGCCAGTAGTACCACGACCGGGACTCAAGCTGGTCCGTTCTTC
>TRBV7-7|-|-|TRBJ2-5
CASSLGSPLGGTETQYF
TGTGCCAGCAGCTTAGGCTCCCCCCTAGGGGGTACTGAGACCCAGTACTTC
>TRBV27|-|once|TRBJ2-1
CASSKLESAYNEQFF
TGTGCCAGCAGTAAACTAGAGTCTGCCTACAATGAGCAGTTCTTC
>TRBV1|-|once|TRBJ2-2
CTSSQDRQANTGELFF
TGCACCAGCAGCCAAGACAGACAGGCGAACACCGGGGAGCTGTTTTTT
>TRBV4-1|TRBD1|-|TRBJ2-6
CASSQDGQVRAGANVLTF
TGCGCCAGCAGCCAAGATGGACAGGTACGTGCTGGGGCCAACGTCCTGACTTTC
>TRBV4-2|-|once|TRBJ1-2
CASSVTGTNYGYTF
TGTGCCAGCAGTGTCACAGGGACTAACTATGGCTACACCTTC
>TRBV6-5|-|-|TRBJ1-2
CASSYSKGAGTYGYTF
TGTGCCAGCAGTTACTCGAAGGGCGCGGGTACCTATGGCTACACCTTC
>TRBV6-2/TRBV6-3|TRBD1|-|TRBJ2-7
CASSSRRQGAASEQYF
TGTGCCAGCAGTTCCAGGAGACAGGGGGCGGCGTCCGAGCAGTACTTC